This T cell receptor (beta chain) stems from a study of vaccination and CD4 T cells after COVID-19. Worth noting for this clonotype: What it binds is unknown.

At the Johns Hopkins FTIC core, DNA taken from cultured CD4+ T cells was sequenced by way of the Oncomine TCR Beta short-read assay. TCRdb itself ran the PCR reads through MiXCR, one entry per CDR3 protein. Seen here are 15,000 to 20,000 distinct CDR3 sequences, around 23% observed once, and the top ten hold 7.8%. With 4 bases removed from V and 8 bases from J, the gap between germline ends came to 11 bases. The CDR3 runs to 11 residues. Looked up from germline, CDR1 is DFQATT and CDR2 is SNEGSKA (reference sequence). Treatment denoted: approximately 10-day PBMC culture with coronavirus spike peptide pools or control peptides (ViraFEST assay).

Sequences were obtained from cultured CD4+ T cells from blood. This rearrangement joins TRBV20-1 to TRBJ1-2, with D hard to call. This receptor was identified in a human donor with COVID-19. The CDR3 DNA follows: TGCAGTGCTAACGGACCGAAGGGCTACACCTTC. Amino acids: CSANGPKGYTF.